The 15 T cell receptor beta chains presented below share a single source sample, sequenced in a study of blood T cell repertoires in COVID-19. The data were produced by immunoSEQ multiplex PCR, yet TCRdb's version contains in-frame clones alone and is incomplete. The sample includes about 210,000 clones, more than 75% seen only once; the top ten take about 12%. The sequenced sample consisted of peripheral blood. Receptors were obtained from a woman aged 40 to 50 with acute or convalescent COVID-19.

V is TRBV11-2 and J is TRBJ1-3, with 9 bases identical to TRBD1. The CDR3 length is 15 residues. The germline gives CDR1 SGHAT, CDR2 FQNNGV. Germline trimming cut 0 bases from V and 8 bases from J; bases unmatched to any gene: 5. In nucleotides, the CDR3 is TGTGCCAGCAGCTTAGAATGGGACAGGGAGGACACCATATATTTT. Translating gives CASSLEWDREDTIYF.

This chain links TRBV27 with TRBJ2-2, with a possible D match to TRBD2 (7 bases). The CDR3 loop spans 15 amino acids. Trimming pared 5 bases from V and 4 bases from J, leaving 14 bases between. Germline V gene data show CDR1 as MNHEY and CDR2 as SMNVEV (reference sequence). The CDR3 DNA sequence: TGTGCCAGCAGTCCGAAGGGGGGGGGCACCGGGGAGCTGTTTTTT. Translated, it gives CASSPKGGGTGELFF.

The sample holds a few counts of this clone. V gene TRBV29-1 combines with J gene TRBJ1-2, with 7 bases identical to TRBD1. The J segment lost 3 bases and the V segment lost 7 bases, leaving 8 bases of the junction unmatched. This CDR3 region has 13 residues. Germline V gene lookup returns CDR1 SQVTM and CDR2 ANQGSEA. DNA for the CDR3: TGCAGCGCTTCGACAGGGCTGGACTATGGCTACACCTTC. Its translation is CSASTGLDYGYTF.

The chain combines TRBV15 with TRBJ2-7; weak D call: TRBD1 (6 bases). The CDR3 is 14 residues long. The V end was cut by 0 bases, the J end by 2 bases, with 8 bases between. Germline-derived CDR1 and CDR2 are LNHNV and YYDKDF (reference sequence). The DNA for the CDR3 is TGTGCCACCAGCAGAGAAGGGGGTACCTACGAGCAGTACTTC. It codes for CATSREGGTYEQYF.

V usage is TRBV7-9 and J usage is TRBJ1-6; TRBD1 agrees at 8 bases. The CDR3 is made up of 18 amino acids. Looked up from germline, CDR1 is SEHNR and CDR2 is FQNEAQ (reference sequence). J lost 14 bases, V lost 2 bases, and 20 bases had no gene match. The CDR3 sequence is CASSLPTTGTGNPAALHF. The CDR3 bases are TGTGCCAGCAGCTTACCGACGACCGGGACAGGCAACCCTGCAGCCCTCCACTTT.

The chain carries TRBV10-2 and TRBJ2-3; 8 bases are a match to TRBD2. V was pared by 8 bases and J by 2 bases, with 6 bases of the junction left unmatched. Germline V lookup: CDR1 WSHSY, CDR2 SAAADI. CDR3 length: 14 residues. The CDR3 sequence is CASGREGNTDTQYF. In DNA, the CDR3 is TGCGCCAGCGGACGGGAGGGTAACACAGATACGCAGTATTTT.

The chain is built from TRBV2 and TRBJ1-6; D gene ambiguous. This CDR3 spans 13 amino acids. V was cut by 6 bases and J by 7 bases, with 10 bases left in between. The germline CDR1 and CDR2 sequences are SNHLY and FYNNEI. CDR3 DNA: TGTGCCAGCAGGGACTCTTCAAATTCACCCCTCCACTTT. Its protein product is CASRDSSNSPLHF.

The chain is built from TRBV3-1 (or the pseudogene TRBV3-2) and TRBJ2-2; weak D call: TRBD2 (6 bases). The V gene lost 5 bases and the J gene lost 6 bases, with 13 bases spanning the gap. Germline V gene lookup returns CDR1 LGHDT and CDR2 YNNKEL (reference sequence). This CDR3 has 14 residues. CDR3 sequence (DNA): TGTGCCAGCAGCGTAGCGGTTGGCTCCGGGGAGCTGTTTTTT. Its protein is CASSVAVGSGELFF.

The V and J genes are TRBV9 and TRBJ2-1, with TRBD2 matching 10 bases. V shed 4 bases, J shed 8 bases, and the junction held 12 bases outside the gene matches. Germline V CDR1 and CDR2: SGDLS, YYNGEE. This CDR3 region has 16 residues. The chain's CDR3 is CASSPRSSGGRDEQFF. The CDR3, as DNA: TGTGCCAGCAGCCCCCGTAGTAGCGGGGGGCGGGATGAGCAGTTCTTC.

The chain links TRBV7-9 to TRBJ2-2; the D is unclear. CDR3 length equals 14 residues. Per the germline V gene, CDR1 is SEHNR and CDR2 is FQNEAQ (reference sequence). V lost 1 base and J lost 2, with 5 bases in between. The DNA for the CDR3 is TGTGCCAGCAGCTTAGACATAAACACCGGGGAGCTGTTTTTT. Amino acids: CASSLDINTGELFF.

This chain uses TRBV4-3 with TRBJ1-2; D might be TRBD1 (6 bases). Germline CDR1 LGHNA, CDR2 YSLEER. The ends were cut back, 5 bases at V and 8 bases at J, with 18 bases in the middle. This CDR3 has 14 amino acids. CDR3 sequence reads: CASSNRDGGDGYTF. CDR3 DNA: TGCGCCAGCAGCAACAGGGATGGAGGTGACGGCTACACCTTC.

The rearrangement uses TRBV6-2 or TRBV6-3 and TRBJ2-1, with 9 bases lining up with TRBD2. This CDR3 has 17 amino acids. The germline CDR1 and CDR2 sequences are MNHEY and SVGEGT. The junction had 9 bases not matched to a gene; V was cut back by 2 bases and J by 4 bases. This chain's CDR3 is CASSYGGGRDSYNEQFF. The CDR3 DNA sequence: TGTGCCAGCAGTTACGGCGGCGGGAGGGATTCATACAATGAGCAGTTCTTC.

This sequence joins TRBV25-1 and TRBJ1-1, with 8 bases matching TRBD1. V shed 4 bases and J 7 bases; nucleotides not matched to a gene: 2. Germline-derived CDR1 and CDR2 are MGHDK and SYGVNS. The CDR3 consists of 12 residues. CDR3 coding DNA: TGTGCCAGCAGTGTACAGGGGGGTGAAGCTTTCTTT. As protein: CASSVQGGEAFF.

This clone has only one observation. The V gene is TRBV13, the J gene TRBJ2-2, with D unresolved. The CDR3 has 13 residues. Germline lookup yields CDR1 PRHDT and CDR2 FYEKMQ (reference sequence). V lost 5 bases, J lost 7 bases, and 11 bases lay in between. The DNA for the CDR3 is TGTGCCAGCAGCATCCATGCTAGCGGGGAGCTGTTTTTT. The encoded protein is CASSIHASGELFF.

The CDR3 bases are TGTGCCAGCACTCATATGGGGGGGAATACGCAGTATTTT. This translates into CASTHMGGNTQYF. V usage is TRBV6-6 and J usage is TRBJ2-3; 7 bases align to TRBD2. The CDR3 is 13 residues long. After removal of 7 bases from V and 7 bases from J, the junction contained 8 bases not matched to a gene. The germline V gene encodes CDR1 MNHNY and CDR2 SVGAGI (reference sequence).